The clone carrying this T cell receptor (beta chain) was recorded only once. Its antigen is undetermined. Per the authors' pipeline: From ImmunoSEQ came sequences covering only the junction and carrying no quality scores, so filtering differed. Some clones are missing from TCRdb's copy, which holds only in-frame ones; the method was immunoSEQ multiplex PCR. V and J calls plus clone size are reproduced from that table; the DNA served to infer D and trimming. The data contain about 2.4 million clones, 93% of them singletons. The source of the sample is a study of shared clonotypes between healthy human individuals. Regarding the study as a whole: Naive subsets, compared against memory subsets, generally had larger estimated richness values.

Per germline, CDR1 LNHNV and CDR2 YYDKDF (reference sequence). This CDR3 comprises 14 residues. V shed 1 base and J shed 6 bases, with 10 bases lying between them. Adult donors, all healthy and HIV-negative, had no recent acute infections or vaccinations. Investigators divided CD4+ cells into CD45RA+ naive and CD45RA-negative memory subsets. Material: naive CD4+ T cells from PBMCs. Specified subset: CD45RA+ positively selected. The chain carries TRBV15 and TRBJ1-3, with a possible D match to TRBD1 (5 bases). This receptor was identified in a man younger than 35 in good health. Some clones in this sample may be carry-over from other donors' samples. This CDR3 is CATSRGGSENTIYF. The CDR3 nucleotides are TGTGCCACCAGCAGAGGGGGCAGCGAAAACACCATATATTTT.